The clone carrying this T cell receptor beta chain was detected only a few times. Germline V lookup: CDR1 SGHKS, CDR2 YYEKEE (reference sequence). V gave up 2 bases and J gave up 4 bases, with 14 bases separating them. The CDR3 length is 15 residues. These data come from a study of human T cells and chemical hapten exposure. About the research overall: Patients additionally received therapeutic doses of diphenylcyclopropenone on the scalp once a week, and this continued throughout the approximately 26-week study.

TCRdb reanalysed the RACE reads using MiXCR and keeps one entry per CDR3 protein. The sample shows about 73,000 distinct CDR3 sequences, about 8.5% of them seen only once. The time point is: patch test 2, 6 weeks after DPC sensitization. Stated treatment: therapeutic diphenylcyclopropenone sensitization with weekly scalp DPC. V is TRBV5-5 and J is TRBJ2-3, with a possible D match to TRBD2 (6 bases). The input for sequencing was whole blood, taken in connection with sensitization to the hapten diphenylcyclopropenone (DPC). The clonotype originates from a woman aged 45-60 years with alopecia areata. Some clones in this sample may be carry-over from other donors' samples. CDR3 bases: TGTGCCAGCAGCTTATCTGGGGGGTGGCCAGATACGCAGTATTTT. It specifies CASSLSGGWPDTQYF.